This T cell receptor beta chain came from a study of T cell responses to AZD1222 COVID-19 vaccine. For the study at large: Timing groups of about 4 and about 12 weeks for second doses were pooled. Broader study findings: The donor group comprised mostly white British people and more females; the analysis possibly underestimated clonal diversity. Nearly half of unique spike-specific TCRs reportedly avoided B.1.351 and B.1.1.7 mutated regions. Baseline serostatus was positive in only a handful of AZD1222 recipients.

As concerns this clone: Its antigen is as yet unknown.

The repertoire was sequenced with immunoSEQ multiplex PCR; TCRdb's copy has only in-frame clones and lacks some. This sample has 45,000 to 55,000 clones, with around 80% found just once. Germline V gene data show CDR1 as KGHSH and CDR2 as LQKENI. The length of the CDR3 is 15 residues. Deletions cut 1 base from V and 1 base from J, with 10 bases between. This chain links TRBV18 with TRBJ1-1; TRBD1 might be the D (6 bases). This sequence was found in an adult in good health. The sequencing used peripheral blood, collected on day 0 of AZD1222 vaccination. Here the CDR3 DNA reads TGTGCCAGCTCACCACAACCAGGGGAGAACACTGAAGCTTTCTTT. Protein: CASSPQPGENTEAFF.